This TCR beta chain emerged from a study of OX40 agonist ivuxolimab in advanced cancers. The V gene lost 9 bases and the J gene lost 6 bases, with 12 bases spanning the gap. CDR3 length: 11 amino acids. In germline, CDR1 is MGHRA, CDR2 YSYEKL. The assay was immunoSEQ multiplex PCR, and TCRdb's table has in-frame clones only and misses some. The table lists tens of thousands of clones, roughly 92% of them singletons. The chain has TRBV4-1 and TRBJ2-7; D tentatively reads TRBD1 or TRBD2 (5 bases each). Material: CD4+ or CD8+ T cells sorted from blood, obtained in a trial of the OX40 agonist ivuxolimab. The receptor was derived from an adult with an advanced solid tumor such as melanoma, head and neck, liver or kidney cancer. The CDR3 loop reads CASGTIREQYF. CDR3 nucleotide sequence: TGCGCCAGTGGGACGATACGCGAGCAGTACTTC.